The 28 T cell receptor beta chains reported below all come from one sample, sequenced in a study of cytomegalovirus exposure and HLA in healthy donors. Some clones are missing from TCRdb's copy, which holds only in-frame ones; the method was immunoSEQ multiplex PCR. The data show 150,000 or so clones, around 90% seen once. Sequencing was performed on PBMCs. The source of these receptors is a woman under 40 in good health and CMV-seropositive.

V gene TRBV10-1 combines with J gene TRBJ1-4; D call uncertain. Germline CDR1 and CDR2: WNHNN and SYGVQD (reference sequence). CDR3 length equals 13 residues. V was pared by 9 bases and J by 0 bases, with 8 bases between. The CDR3 DNA sequence: TGCGCCAGTTCAAGAGCAACTAATGAAAAACTGTTTTTT. Protein product: CASSRATNEKLFF.

CDR3 loop: CASRGGVGQPQHF. Written as DNA, the CDR3 is TGTGCCAGCAGGGGGGGTGTTGGACAGCCCCAGCATTTT. V gene TRBV28 combines with J gene TRBJ1-5; D may be TRBD1 (5 bases). The CDR3 sequence is 13 residues long. Germline V CDR1 and CDR2: MDHEN, SYDVKM. V shed 6 bases and J shed 7 bases, with 13 bases lying between them.

This clone occurred a few times. The rearrangement links TRBV12-5 to TRBJ1-1; D unclear. Trimming took 0 bases from V and 4 from J, leaving 6 bases between them. Germline assignment: CDR1 LGHNT and CDR2 FRNRAP. The CDR3 has 13 residues. This chain's CDR3 is CASGLVGSTEAFF. In nucleotides, the CDR3 is TGTGCTAGTGGTTTGGTCGGGAGCACTGAAGCTTTCTTT.

V gene TRBV7-6 combines with J gene TRBJ1-4; D gene uncertain. CDR3 length equals 14 residues. V dropped 5 bases and J dropped 0 bases, with 7 bases sitting between them. In germline, CDR1 is SGHVS, CDR2 FNYEAQ. CDR3 in amino acids: CASSLGATNEKLFF. As DNA, the CDR3 is TGTGCCAGCAGCCTCGGGGCAACTAATGAAAAACTGTTTTTT.

This clone is a singleton in its sample. This chain connects TRBV28 to TRBJ2-7; 10 bases line up with TRBD2. The germline gives CDR1 MDHEN, CDR2 SYDVKM. CDR3 length: 14 amino acids. With V trimmed by 4 bases and J by 5 bases, 5 bases remained unmatched. CDR3 sequence: CASSWSGRVNEQYF. DNA for the CDR3: TGTGCCAGCAGTTGGAGCGGGAGGGTCAACGAGCAGTACTTC.

The chain joins TRBV7-8 to TRBJ2-1; D remains unclear. This CDR3 comprises 13 residues. The germline V gene has CDR1 SGHVS and CDR2 FQNEAQ. V shed 0 bases and J shed 9 bases, with 9 bases lying between them. CDR3 sequence reads: CASSLAASGEQFF. CDR3 nucleotide sequence: TGTGCCAGCAGCTTAGCGGCCTCGGGTGAGCAGTTCTTC.

This chain's CDR3 is CASSEASSGNTIYF. CDR3 DNA: TGTGCCAGCAGTGAGGCATCCTCTGGAAACACCATATATTTT. The chain couples TRBV2 to TRBJ1-3; D is ambiguous. This CDR3 comprises 14 residues. The V end lost 3 bases, the J end lost 0 bases, and 6 bases lay between the germline ends. Germline V gene data show CDR1 as SNHLY and CDR2 as FYNNEI.

The chain is built from TRBV2 and TRBJ2-1; a weak D match, TRBD2 (6 bases). This CDR3 has 13 amino acids. Germline V CDR1 and CDR2: SNHLY, FYNNEI. Trimming removed 3 bases from V and 3 bases from J, with 6 bases in between. CDR3 coding DNA: TGTGCCAGCAGTGAGACTAGCTACAATGAGCAGTTCTTC. Amino acid sequence: CASSETSYNEQFF. Together with reference TRBV2 and TRBJ2-1, the CDR3 gives the full variable domain: EPEVTQTPSHQVTQMGQEVILRCVPISNHLYFYWYRQILGQKVEFLVSFYNNEISEKSEIFDDQFSVERPDGSNFTLKIRSTKLEDSAMYFCASSETSYNEQFFGPGTRLTVL.

This clone was seen just once. Sequence at one end of the junction differs from germline and may be a read error. V gene TRBV5-1 combines with J gene TRBJ1-1, with 11 bases lining up with TRBD1. Germline loops: CDR1 SGHRS, CDR2 YFSETQ. CDR3 length: 14 amino acids. The DNA for the CDR3 is TGCGCCAGCAGCTCGGGACAGGGGGGGACCCACCCGATCTTT. Translating it yields CASSSGQGGTHPIF.

The rearrangement joins TRBV28 to TRBJ2-2; 7 bases are shared with TRBD2. Losses at the gene ends were 5 bases for V and 4 bases for J; bases not matched to a gene: 7. The CDR3 has 15 amino acids. The germline V gene encodes CDR1 MDHEN and CDR2 SYDVKM. The CDR3 loop is CASSMGGTSTGELFF. The CDR3 bases are TGTGCCAGCAGTATGGGGGGGACCTCCACCGGGGAGCTGTTTTTT.

The J gene is TRBJ2-6, the V gene TRBV19; D is perhaps TRBD1 (6 bases). Germline V gene sequence: CDR1 LNHDA, CDR2 SQIVND (reference sequence). CDR3 length: 16 amino acids. V lost 1 base and J 0 bases, leaving 7 bases between the germline ends. The CDR3 DNA reads TGTGCCAGTAGTATAGTACAGGGCTCTGGGGCCAACGTCCTGACTTTC. Protein: CASSIVQGSGANVLTF.

The chain carries TRBV20-1 and TRBJ2-7, with no clear D. Germline CDR1 DFQATT, CDR2 SNEGSKA (reference sequence). Trimming cost V 3 bases and J 2 bases, with 5 bases left between them. CDR3 length equals 11 residues. DNA of the CDR3: TGCAGTGCTAGTGGGCCCTACGAGCAGTACTTC. This translates into CSASGPYEQYF.

The chain joins TRBV6-1 to TRBJ2-1; 8 bases fit TRBD2. This CDR3 comprises 14 residues. CDR1 and CDR2 from the germline V gene are MNHNS and SASEGT. The V gene end was trimmed by 6 bases and the J gene end by 4 bases; junction bases not matched to a gene: 5. DNA for the CDR3: TGTGCCAGCAGCGCGGGGGGAGGGTACAATGAGCAGTTCTTC. Protein sequence: CASSAGGGYNEQFF.

This clone was seen a single time. In DNA, the CDR3 is TGTGCCAGCAGCTTGACCCCCACAGGGTCCTTCACAGATACGCAGTATTTT. The encoded protein is CASSLTPTGSFTDTQYF. V gene TRBV5-5 combines with J gene TRBJ2-3; D is perhaps TRBD1 (6 bases). CDR3 length: 17 residues. CDR1 and CDR2 from the germline V gene are SGHKS and YYEKEE (reference sequence). Trimming removed 1 base at V and 2 bases at J, with 17 bases between.

V gene TRBV4-1 combines with J gene TRBJ1-5, with D possibly being TRBD1 (6 bases). Germline loops: CDR1 MGHRA, CDR2 YSYEKL. Trimming removed 6 bases from V and 4 bases from J, with 10 bases in between. This CDR3 region has 13 residues. CDR3 sequence reads: CASSSTGNQPQHF. CDR3 bases: TGCGCCAGCAGTTCTACAGGGAATCAGCCCCAGCATTTT.

The rearrangement links TRBV6-5 to TRBJ1-2; 8 bases line up with TRBD1. Germline lookup yields CDR1 MNHEY and CDR2 SVGAGI. The CDR3 consists of 13 residues. The junction had 2 bases not matched to a gene; V was cut back by 0 bases and J by 8 bases. DNA of the CDR3: TGTGCCAGCAGTTACTCGACAGGGGAGGGCTACACCTTC. This codes for CASSYSTGEGYTF.

The chain joins TRBV7-9 to TRBJ1-1; 9 bases match TRBD1. Germline CDR1 reads SEHNR; CDR2 reads FQNEAQ (reference sequence). Losses at the gene ends were 5 bases for V and 5 bases for J; bases not matched to a gene: 6. CDR3 length: 14 residues. The CDR3: CASSLTGGWTEAFF. DNA of the CDR3: TGTGCCAGCAGCCTTACAGGGGGCTGGACTGAAGCTTTCTTT.

This clone was counted a single time. The chain links TRBV6-5 to TRBJ1-2, with no clear D. Between the trimmed V and J ends, which lost 2 bases and 7 bases, there was a span of 11 bases. Germline V CDR1 and CDR2: MNHEY, SVGAGI. The CDR3 totals 13 residues. DNA for the CDR3: TGTGCCAGCAGTTACGGGAGGCAGTTTGGCTACACCTTC. This translates into CASSYGRQFGYTF.

This chain uses TRBV5-6 with TRBJ2-1; TRBD2 agrees at 14 bases. Germline V lookup: CDR1 SGHDT, CDR2 YYEEEE. The CDR3 covers 19 residues. V gave up 3 bases and J gave up 0 bases; unmatched junction bases: 8. In DNA form, the CDR3 reads TGTGCCAGCAGCTCGGAGACTAGCGGGGGGGCGAGCTCCTACAATGAGCAGTTCTTC. Translation gives CASSSETSGGASSYNEQFF.

The chain uses TRBV19 and TRBJ2-1, with D perhaps matching TRBD2 (5 bases). The length of the CDR3 is 13 residues. The germline gives CDR1 LNHDA, CDR2 SQIVND (reference sequence). Trimming left V 10 bases short and J 8 bases short, with 18 bases between. DNA of the CDR3: TGTGCCACCACGACTCGCCGGCGGGATGAGCAGTTCTTC. This translates into CATTTRRRDEQFF.

In DNA form, the CDR3 reads TGTGCCAGCAGCCCCTCCGGGACTAGCTTCGTGCAGTACTTC. Protein product: CASSPSGTSFVQYF. This sequence joins TRBV9 and TRBJ2-7; 9 nucleotides align to TRBD2. The J segment lost 9 bases and the V segment lost 4 bases, leaving 11 bases of the junction unmatched. CDR3 length equals 14 residues. Germline loops: CDR1 SGDLS, CDR2 YYNGEE.

This clone was seen a few times. The rearrangement uses TRBV5-5 and TRBJ2-7; tentative D call: TRBD1 (7 bases). The germline V gene has CDR1 SGHKS and CDR2 YYEKEE (reference sequence). The CDR3 has 13 amino acids. V was trimmed by 4 bases and J by 1 base, leaving 9 bases between them. The DNA of the CDR3 is TGTGCCAGCAGCCAGGGGGGTTCCTACGAGCAGTACTTC. Translation: CASSQGGSYEQYF.

The CDR3 is CASSLGRGGEQYF. The CDR3, as DNA: TGTGCCAGCAGCTTGGGCAGGGGTGGCGAGCAGTACTTC. This chain joins TRBV7-6 and TRBJ2-7; a weak D match, TRBD1 (6 bases). The V and J ends lost 3 bases and 6 bases respectively, with 12 bases between them. Germline CDR1 and CDR2: SGHVS and FNYEAQ. The CDR3 loop spans 13 amino acids. The variable domain in full, with the rest retrieved from reference TRBV7-6 and TRBJ2-7, is GAGVSQSPRYKVTKRGQDVALRCDPISGHVSLYWYRQALGQGPEFLTYFNYEAQQDKSGLPNDRFSAERPEGSISTLTIQRTEQRDSAMYRCASSLGRGGEQYFGPGTRLTVT.

The chain carries TRBV4-2 and TRBJ2-5; the D is unclear. There are 14 residues in the CDR3. Germline V gene sequence: CDR1 LGHNA, CDR2 YNFKEQ. The V gene lost 1 base and the J gene lost 1 base, with 7 bases spanning the gap. CDR3 region: CASSQGDSQETQYF. CDR3 nucleotide sequence: TGTGCCAGCAGCCAAGGTGACTCCCAAGAGACCCAGTACTTC.

DNA for the CDR3: TGTGCCAGCAGTGAAACGGGAAGGGGGCGTAGGAACACTGAAGCTTTCTTT. Translation gives CASSETGRGRRNTEAFF. J is TRBJ1-1 and V is TRBV6-1, with 7 bases aligning to TRBD1. The CDR3 consists of 17 residues. CDR1 and CDR2 from the germline V gene are MNHNS and SASEGT. Trimming at V came to 2 bases and at J to 1 base, leaving 10 bases not matched to a gene.

V usage is TRBV28 and J usage is TRBJ1-6; a weak D match, TRBD1 (5 bases). The CDR3 consists of 13 residues. Per the germline V gene, CDR1 is MDHEN and CDR2 is SYDVKM. Trimming removed 8 bases at V and 9 bases at J, with 14 bases between. This chain's CDR3 is CASGGERASPLHF. In DNA, the CDR3 is TGTGCCAGCGGGGGGGAGAGGGCTTCACCCCTCCACTTT.

The chain uses TRBV29-1 and TRBJ2-1; D unclear. V shed 2 bases and J shed 4 bases, with 15 bases lying between them. Per germline, CDR1 SQVTM and CDR2 ANQGSEA. CDR3 length: 15 amino acids. The CDR3: CSVEQITSNYNEQFF. For the CDR3, the DNA is TGCAGCGTTGAACAAATCACTTCCAATTACAATGAGCAGTTCTTC.

J is TRBJ2-1 and V is TRBV18; D possibly corresponds to TRBD1 (6 bases). V lost 3 bases and J lost 1, with 10 bases in between. The CDR3 runs 15 residues. Looked up from germline, CDR1 is KGHSH and CDR2 is LQKENI. The CDR3 loop reads CASSPVRGSYNEQFF. CDR3 nucleotides: TGTGCCAGCTCACCGGTCAGGGGTTCCTACAATGAGCAGTTCTTC.